This T cell receptor (beta chain) was identified during a study of breast tumors, draining lymph nodes, adjacent tissues. Ten or more counts support this clonotype. An end of the junction does not agree with germline; a read error may underlie this. TCRdb reprocessed the multiplex PCR reads via MiXCR and lists one record per CDR3 protein. The sample has 150,000 to 200,000 distinct CDR3 sequences, around 35% seen once. Samples came from axillary lymph nodes draining the breast cancer. Per germline, CDR1 SGHNT and CDR2 YENEEA. This CDR3 has 15 residues. Specimen: axillary lymph node tissue. This TCR was recovered from a female donor with breast cancer. Some clones in this sample may be carry-over from other donors' samples. The genes are TRBV11-3 and TRBJ1-3, with unresolved D. CDR3 nucleotides: TGTGCCAGCAGTTTAGACGACCGACTTGGAAACACCATATATTTT. Translating it yields CASSLDDRLGNTIYF.